A selection of T cell receptor beta chains follows, all from one sample in a study of neurological immune-mediated disorders. TCRdb recomputed calls from the 5' RACE reads with MiXCR, one row per CDR3 protein. The table lists tens of thousands of distinct CDR3 sequences, approximately 2.8% of them singletons. Sequencing was performed on PBMCs. The receptors shown here come from a woman under 40 with multiple sclerosis. The CDR3 runs from the conserved cysteine through the conserved F or W. D genes are given only for firm matches. Where a row states a size, it is once, few, many or the class of an expanded clone; other rows omit it.

d_call clone_size j_call v_call cdr3_nt cdr3_aa
NA many TRBJ2-7 TRBV27 TGTGCCAGCAGTAACCGGGACGGCGAGCAGTACTTC CASSNRDGEQYF
TRBD2 many TRBJ2-2 TRBV15 TGTGCCACCAGCCGTCCGGGACTAGCGGGAGCAACCGGGGAGCTGTTTTTT CATSRPGLAGATGELFF
NA NA TRBJ2-3 TRBV27 TGTGCCAGCAGGCCACAGGCTGGTGCAGATACGCAGTATTTT CASRPQAGADTQYF
NA many TRBJ1-2 TRBV7-8 TGTGCCAGCAGCTTAGGCGAGTGGAGCCGAACGCTCAGCTATGGCTACACCTTC CASSLGEWSRTLSYGYTF
NA many TRBJ1-5 TRBV7-2 TGTGCCAGCAGCGAAAGGGTTGGCAATCAGCCCCAGCATTTT CASSERVGNQPQHF
NA many TRBJ1-1 TRBV5-1 TGCGCCAGCAGAAGAGGGTTGAACACTGAAGCTTTCTTT CASRRGLNTEAFF
NA many TRBJ2-1 TRBV7-8 TGTGCCAGCGGTGAAACGTCTAGGGGGTCCTACAATGAGCAGTTCTTC CASGETSRGSYNEQFF
TRBD2 many TRBJ2-1 TRBV20-1 TGCAGTAGCGGGAGGATAGTAAACAATGAGCAGTTCTTC CSSGRIVNNEQFF
TRBD1 many TRBJ1-4 TRBV20-1 TGCAGTGCTAGAGATCCGGAGGGGACAGGGGAAAAACTGTTTTTT CSARDPEGTGEKLFF
NA many TRBJ2-1 TRBV7-2 TGTGCCAGCACCCTTAGGGTAGGGGCGGATGAGCAGTTCTTC CASTLRVGADEQFF
TRBD1 NA TRBJ1-1 TRBV30 TGTGCCTGGAGTACTAAGACAGGGACTGAAGCTTTCTTT CAWSTKTGTEAFF
TRBD2 many TRBJ2-2 TRBV15 TGTGCCACCAGCAGTCCCCCGGGACTACCAGTCACCGGGGAGCTGTTTTTT CATSSPPGLPVTGELFF
TRBD2 many TRBJ2-7 TRBV10-2 TGCGCCAGCAGTGTTAGCGGGAGGACCTACGAGCAGTACTTC CASSVSGRTYEQYF
NA many TRBJ1-1 TRBV29-1 TGCAGCGTTGAAGATAGCGTTGAAGCTTTCTTT CSVEDSVEAFF
NA many TRBJ2-3 TRBV7-9 TGTGCCAGCAGCCCCCGTCTAGATACGCAGTATTTT CASSPRLDTQYF
NA many TRBJ2-1 TRBV14 TGTGCCAGCAGCCAAGGGGTAGGGGGGAGTGAGCAGTTCTTC CASSQGVGGSEQFF
TRBD1 many TRBJ1-6 TRBV3-1 TGTGCCAGCAGCAACCACGGGACAGCCAATTCACCCCTCCACTTT CASSNHGTANSPLHF
TRBD2 many TRBJ2-2 TRBV7-2 TGTGCCAGCAGCCGGGATAGCGGGAGGCGTGGGCGCACCGGGGAGCTGTTTTTT CASSRDSGRRGRTGELFF
TRBD1 many TRBJ1-1 TRBV20-1 TGCAGTGCTTACCGGGACAGGGTGATGGGTGAAGCTTTCTTT CSAYRDRVMGEAFF
NA many TRBJ1-5 TRBV7-2 TGTGCCAGCAGCTTAATGTGGAGTCAGCCCCAGCATTTT CASSLMWSQPQHF
NA many TRBJ1-2 TRBV19 TGTGCCAGTAGTATACCCCCGAGGAACTATGGCTACACCTTC CASSIPPRNYGYTF
NA many TRBJ2-1 TRBV14 TGTGCCAGCAGCCATAACTACAATGAGCAGTTCTTC CASSHNYNEQFF
NA many TRBJ1-1 TRBV20-1 TGCAGTGCCGAACCGTGGGGGGGACGCGCTGAAGCTTTCTTT CSAEPWGGRAEAFF
TRBD2 many TRBJ2-3 TRBV20-1 TGCAGTGCTGCCCAAGCGGGAGGGCCGGGGGATACGCAGTATTTT CSAAQAGGPGDTQYF
NA many TRBJ1-1 TRBV7-9 TGTGCCAGCAGCATGAGGATGAACACTGAAGCTTTCTTT CASSMRMNTEAFF
NA many TRBJ2-2 TRBV20-1 TGCAGTGCTAGCGGGGACACCGGGGAGCTGTTTTTT CSASGDTGELFF
NA many TRBJ1-4 TRBV7-9 TGTGCCAGCAGCTTATTGGAGCGGGTAAATGAAAAACTGTTTTTT CASSLLERVNEKLFF
NA many TRBJ2-3 TRBV7-9 TGTGCCAGCAGTCACCGGGACTCTGATACGCAGTATTTT CASSHRDSDTQYF
TRBD1 many TRBJ1-2 TRBV7-8 TGTGCCAGCAGCTTAAAGGGATTCGTCGGACAGGGAGTCTATGGCTACACCTTC CASSLKGFVGQGVYGYTF
NA many TRBJ1-6 TRBV3-1 TGTGCCAGCGCCGGGACTGAAGTTTCACCCCTCCACTTT CASAGTEVSPLHF
NA many TRBJ1-6 TRBV20-1 TGCAGTGCTAGAGATTCCTCCGGTATCTCTAATTCACCCCTCCACTTT CSARDSSGISNSPLHF
TRBD2 many TRBJ2-2 TRBV9 TGTGCCAGCAGCGTAGTAGCAGGACTAGCGGTCGGGGAGCTGTTTTTT CASSVVAGLAVGELFF
TRBD1 many TRBJ1-3 TRBV4-3 TGCGCCAGCAGCCAAGCGTATGGGACAGACTCTGGAAACACCATATATTTT CASSQAYGTDSGNTIYF
NA many TRBJ1-1 TRBV20-1 TGCAGTGCAAACAGCTACACTGAAGCTTTCTTT CSANSYTEAFF
NA many TRBJ2-3 TRBV6-6 TGTGCCAGCAGTTACGAGAGAAATACGCAGTATTTT CASSYERNTQYF
NA many TRBJ2-7 TRBV4-3 TGCGCCAGCAGCCAAGATTCCAGGGGAATATACGAGCAGTACTTC CASSQDSRGIYEQYF
NA many TRBJ1-5 TRBV12-3/TRBV12-4 TGTGCCAGCCCGGGAGGGAAGGACTATAGCAATCAGCCCCAGCATTTT CASPGGKDYSNQPQHF
NA NA TRBJ1-2 TRBV7-2 TGTGCCAGCAGCTCCGGGTCCCCAGGGACGGTCTATGGCTACACCTTC CASSSGSPGTVYGYTF
NA many TRBJ2-7 TRBV12-3/TRBV12-4 TGTGCCAGCAGTTTAAGGGGAGGACCTGCCCACGAGCAGTACTTC CASSLRGGPAHEQYF
TRBD1 many TRBJ1-1 TRBV5-1 TGCGCCAGCAGCGTATCAGGGGGTCGTACTGAAGCTTTCTTT CASSVSGGRTEAFF
NA many TRBJ2-2 TRBV6-2/TRBV6-3 TGTGCCAGCAGTTCTGGGTCTTACACCGGGGAGCTGTTTTTT CASSSGSYTGELFF
NA many TRBJ2-2 TRBV29-1 TGCAGCGTACACGCAGGGGACGTGTTCGGGGAGCTGTTTTTT CSVHAGDVFGELFF
NA many TRBJ2-7 TRBV27 TGTGCCAGCCACGGTCAAGATTACGAGCAGTACTTC CASHGQDYEQYF
TRBD1 many TRBJ1-5 TRBV4-3 TGCGCCAGCAGCCCCGACAGGGGAGGTCAGCCCCAGCATTTT CASSPDRGGQPQHF
NA many TRBJ1-6 TRBV7-2 TGTGCCAGCAGCCCAGAGCCGGCCTATAATTCACCCCTCCACTTT CASSPEPAYNSPLHF
TRBD1 many TRBJ1-5 TRBV15 TGTGCCACCAGCAGAGAACAGGGGCATCAGCCCCAGCATTTT CATSREQGHQPQHF
NA many TRBJ2-7 TRBV7-8 TGTGCCAGCAGCTTAGTCGCGGGACTTTCGTCCTACGAGCAGTACTTC CASSLVAGLSSYEQYF
TRBD2 many TRBJ2-3 TRBV25-1 TGTGCCAGCAGTGAATGGAGGTTGCGGGAGGTACCGGCAGATACGCAGTATTTT CASSEWRLREVPADTQYF
TRBD2 many TRBJ2-5 TRBV20-1 TGCAGTGCTAGACAGGCTAGCGGCCAAGAGACCCAGTACTTC CSARQASGQETQYF
TRBD2 many TRBJ2-1 TRBV20-1 TGCAGTGCTAGAGATATGATAGCGGGAGGAATTCGGGAGCAGTTCTTC CSARDMIAGGIREQFF
NA many TRBJ2-3 TRBV20-1 TGCAGTGCTAGAGTGGAAGGGACGGGACTCCGCACAGATACGCAGTATTTT CSARVEGTGLRTDTQYF